This T cell receptor beta chain was retrieved from a study of shared clonotypes between healthy human individuals. Naive CD8 cells lacked CD45RO and underwent positive selection for CCR7, leaving out terminally differentiated effector memory CD45RA+ cells. Healthy and HIV-negative, the adult donors had no recent acute infections or vaccinations. Those who donated, Caucasian adults without exception, all lived in Nashville, Tennessee. The assay ran at deep level. Sequencing used immunoSEQ multiplex PCR; TCRdb keeps in-frame clones, though not all of them. Found here are around 1.9 million clones, about 92% of them singletons; the top ten hold under 2%. Points on this clone: Antigen: not known.

Broader study findings: Between a handful of donors, naive CD4 clonotypes were shared at a level of about 5%.

Germline CDR1 and CDR2: SQVTM and ANQGSEA. V shed 7 bases and J shed 4 bases, with 22 bases lying between them. There are 16 residues in the CDR3. Material for sequencing was naive CD8+ T cells from PBMCs. This chain joins TRBV29-1 and TRBJ2-2; D is ambiguous. The source is a man aged 18 to 35 in good health. Some clones in this sample may be carry-over from other donors' samples. The CDR3 nucleotides are TGCAGCGCCCTTCGGTCGGACGAAAAGGGCACCGGGGAGCTGTTTTTT. This translates into CSALRSDEKGTGELFF.